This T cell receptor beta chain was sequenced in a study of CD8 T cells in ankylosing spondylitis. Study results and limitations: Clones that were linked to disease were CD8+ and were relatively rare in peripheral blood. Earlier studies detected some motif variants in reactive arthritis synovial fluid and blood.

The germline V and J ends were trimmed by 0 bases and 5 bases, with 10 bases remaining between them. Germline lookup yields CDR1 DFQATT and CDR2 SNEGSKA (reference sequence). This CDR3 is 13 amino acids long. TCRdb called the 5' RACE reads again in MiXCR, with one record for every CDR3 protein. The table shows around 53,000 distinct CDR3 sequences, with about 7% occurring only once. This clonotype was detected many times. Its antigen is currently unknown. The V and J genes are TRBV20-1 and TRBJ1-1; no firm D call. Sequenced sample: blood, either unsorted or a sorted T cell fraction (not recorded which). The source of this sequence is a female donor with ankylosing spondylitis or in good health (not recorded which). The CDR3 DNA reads TGCAGTGCTAGAGATCTCCCGGGGACTGAAGCTTTCTTT. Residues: CSARDLPGTEAFF.